This TCR beta chain appears in the sequencing data of a study of blood T cell repertoires in COVID-19. The table came from immunoSEQ multiplex PCR; TCRdb's copy has only in-frame clones and leaves some out. Counted here are tens of thousands of clones, 80% to 90% occurring once; the ten biggest clones make up 1.2%. Germline-derived CDR1 and CDR2 are MGHRA and YSYEKL. The ends lost 3 bases at V and 3 bases at J; junction bases unmatched: 4. The CDR3 is 15 amino acids. This sequence was found in a man aged 35-49 years with acute or convalescent COVID-19. The sample consisted of peripheral blood. The J gene is TRBJ2-7, the V gene TRBV4-1; TRBD2 aligns across 11 bases. CDR3 in DNA: TGCGCCAGCAGCCAGGGGACTAGCGGCTACTACGAGCAGTACTTC. Translated, it gives CASSQGTSGYYEQYF.